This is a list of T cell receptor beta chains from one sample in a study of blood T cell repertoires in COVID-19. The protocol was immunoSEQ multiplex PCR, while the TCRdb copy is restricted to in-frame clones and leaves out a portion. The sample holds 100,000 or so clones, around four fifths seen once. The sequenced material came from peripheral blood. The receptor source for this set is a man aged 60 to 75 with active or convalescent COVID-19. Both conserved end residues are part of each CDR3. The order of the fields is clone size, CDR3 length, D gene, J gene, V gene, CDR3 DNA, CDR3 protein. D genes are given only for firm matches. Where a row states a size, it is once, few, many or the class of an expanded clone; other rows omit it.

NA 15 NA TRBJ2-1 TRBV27 TGTGCCAGCAGTCCCTGGAGTGAGGTCCCTAATGAGCAGTTCTTC CASSPWSEVPNEQFF
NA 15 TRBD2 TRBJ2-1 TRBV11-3 TGTGCCAGCAGCTTGAAAGGCCGACTCCGGGAGGGGCAGTTCTTC CASSLKGRLREGQFF
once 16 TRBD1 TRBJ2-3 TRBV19 TGTGCCAGTAGTAGGGGGACAGGCCAACAAAGGGATGCGCAGTATTTT CASSRGTGQQRDAQYF
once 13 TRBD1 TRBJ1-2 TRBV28 TGTGCCAGCAGAACGGGACAGATCTATGGCTACACCTTC CASRTGQIYGYTF
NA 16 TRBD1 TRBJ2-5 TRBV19 TGTGCCAGTAGTATTGGCGGCAGGGGGCGCCTGGAGACCCAGTACTTC CASSIGGRGRLETQYF
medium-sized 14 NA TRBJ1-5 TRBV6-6 TGTGCCAGCAGACAGGGAACGGGCAATCAGCCCCAGCATTTT CASRQGTGNQPQHF
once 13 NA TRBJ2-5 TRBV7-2 TGTGCCAGCAGCTTAGAAGTGAGAGGGACCCAGTACTTC CASSLEVRGTQYF
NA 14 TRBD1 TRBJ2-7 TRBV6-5 TGTGCCAGCATAGAGAACAGGGGGCGGCGGGAGCAGTACTTC CASIENRGRREQYF
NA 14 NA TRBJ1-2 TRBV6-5 TGTGCCAGCAGTTACTCTGGCAGGGCGCATGGCTACACCTTC CASSYSGRAHGYTF
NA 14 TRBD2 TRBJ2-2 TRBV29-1 TGCAGCGTTGATTACGGGAGGACCACCGGGGAGCTGTTTTTT CSVDYGRTTGELFF
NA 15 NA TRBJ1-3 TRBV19 TGTGCCAGTGGGGTCACGGACAGCTCTGGAAACACCATATATTTT CASGVTDSSGNTIYF
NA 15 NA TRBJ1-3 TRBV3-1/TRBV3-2 TGTGCCAGCAGCCACCGCCGGGGCTCTGGAAACACCATATATTTT CASSHRRGSGNTIYF
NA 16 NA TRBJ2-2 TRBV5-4 TGTGCCAGCAGCTTGGCCCGGCTAGCTGGCACCGGGGAGCTGTTTTTT CASSLARLAGTGELFF
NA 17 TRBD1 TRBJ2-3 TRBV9 TGTGCCAGCAGCGCCGACAGGGCCGACCCGATAGCAGATACGCAGTATTTT CASSADRADPIADTQYF
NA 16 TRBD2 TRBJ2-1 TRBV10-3 TGTGCCATCGCGTCCGGGACTAGCGGGGCCTACAATGAGCAGTTCTTC CAIASGTSGAYNEQFF